This entry concerns a single TCR beta chain. Per the study methods: Researchers report that nucleated cell counts were estimated from reference gene primer amplification. The repertoire was sequenced with immunoSEQ multiplex PCR; TCRdb's copy has only in-frame clones and lacks some. D and trimming were read from the DNA, whereas the V and J calls and clone size are those reported in that table. This sample yields over 250,000 clones, of which 89% are seen a single time; roughly 2.1% belongs to the top ten. The sample comes from a study of blood T cell repertoires in COVID-19. The wider study: Acute and convalescent COVID-19 samples came from the United States, Italy and Spain.

V was clipped by 4 bases and J by 8 bases, with 14 bases between them. CDR1 is SQVTM, CDR2 ANQGSEA, per germline. The CDR3 consists of 12 residues. The receptor comes from a man aged 50 to 59 with acute or convalescent COVID-19. Sequenced material: peripheral blood. The chain recombines TRBV29-1 with TRBJ1-2, with TRBD1 as a possible D gene (5 bases). For the CDR3, the DNA is TGCAGCGTTGGAGGAGGGGATGACGGCTACACCTTC. This sequence encodes CSVGGGDDGYTF.